A single sample gave rise to the 9 T cell receptor beta chains below, sequenced in a study of cytomegalovirus exposure and HLA in healthy donors. PCR primers comprised 60 Vbeta and 13 Jbeta primers. Only in-frame clones appear in the TCRdb table, and some are missing; sequencing was by immunoSEQ multiplex PCR. The table has hundreds of thousands of clones, 60% to 80% seen once. Sequencing was performed on PBMCs. Every receptor here comes from a male donor in good health and CMV-seronegative.

This chain links TRBV4-1 with TRBJ2-5; TRBD2 aligns across 12 bases. The J call could be wrong; TRBJ2-7 is a better fit for the DNA end. This CDR3 has 18 amino acids. Germline V gives CDR1 MGHRA, CDR2 YSYEKL. The CDR3: CASSQVPPTSGGAYEQYF. In nucleotides, the CDR3 is TGCGCCAGCAGCCAAGTGCCCCCGACTAGCGGGGGCGCGTACGAGCAGTACTTC.

This clone was counted a few times. This chain links TRBV10-3 with TRBJ2-7; weak D call: TRBD1 (6 bases). The CDR3 covers 13 residues. Trimming shortened V by 7 bases and J by 1 base, and 11 bases separated the two germline ends. Per germline, CDR1 ENHRY and CDR2 SYGVKD. The CDR3 nucleotides read TGTGCCATCAATGACAGGCCTTCCTACGAGCAGTACTTC. This gives the protein CAINDRPSYEQYF.

A single count supports this clone. This chain links TRBV4-3 with TRBJ2-7, with D unclear. The CDR3 is made up of 13 amino acids. Germline V lookup: CDR1 LGHNA, CDR2 YSLEER. V gave up 0 bases and J gave up 2 bases, with 5 bases separating them. The CDR3 DNA sequence: TGCGCCAGCAGCCAAGATATCCCCTACGAGCAGTACTTC. Translated: CASSQDIPYEQYF.

V is TRBV7-8 and J is TRBJ1-2; D may be TRBD1 (6 bases). The germline V and J ends were trimmed by 1 base and 2 bases, with 8 bases remaining between them. The CDR3 runs 14 residues. Germline CDR1 and CDR2: SGHVS and FQNEAQ. CDR3 DNA: TGTGCCAGCAGCTTAGACAGGGACAACTATGGCTACACCTTC. Translating gives CASSLDRDNYGYTF.

For the CDR3, the DNA is TGTGCCAGCGACAGGGAAAACACTGAAGCTTTCTTT. This translates into CASDRENTEAFF. V usage is TRBV7-9 and J usage is TRBJ1-1; 7 nucleotides align to TRBD1. The germline V gene encodes CDR1 SEHNR and CDR2 FQNEAQ (reference sequence). V lost 8 bases, J lost 2 bases, and 2 bases stayed unmatched. The CDR3 loop spans 12 amino acids.

The chain employs TRBV30 and TRBJ2-2; 7 bases are shared with TRBD1. V lost 4 bases to trimming and J lost 5 bases; unmatched junction nucleotides: 4. The CDR3 contains 13 residues. Germline V gene lookup returns CDR1 GTSNPN and CDR2 SVGIG (reference sequence). This CDR3 reads CAWTDRETGELFF. As DNA, the CDR3 is TGTGCCTGGACCGACAGGGAGACCGGGGAGCTGTTTTTT.

This rearrangement joins TRBV7-6 to TRBJ1-2; TRBD1 is a possible D gene (6 bases). There are 14 residues in the CDR3. Trimming pared 1 base from V and 7 bases from J, leaving 13 bases between. The germline CDR1 and CDR2 sequences are SGHVS and FNYEAQ. The CDR3 sequence is CASSLETGKGGYTF. The DNA of the CDR3 is TGTGCCAGCAGCTTAGAAACAGGGAAGGGTGGCTACACCTTC.

The rearrangement joins TRBV19 to TRBJ2-5; D perhaps matches TRBD1 (6 bases). The length of the CDR3 is 15 residues. V lost 6 bases and J lost 3, with 17 bases in between. Germline lookup yields CDR1 LNHDA and CDR2 SQIVND (reference sequence). CDR3: CASSVQGRGEETQYF. The CDR3 DNA follows: TGTGCCAGTAGCGTGCAGGGGAGAGGCGAAGAGACCCAGTACTTC.

The V gene is TRBV10-2, the J gene TRBJ1-1; 8 nucleotides agree with TRBD1. The germline V gene encodes CDR1 WSHSY and CDR2 SAAADI. The CDR3 length is 17 residues. V lost 2 bases and J lost 1; bases outside the gene matches: 9. The CDR3 region is CASSERRTGYENTEAFF. CDR3 nucleotide sequence: TGCGCCAGCAGTGAGCGTCGGACAGGGTACGAGAACACTGAAGCTTTCTTT.